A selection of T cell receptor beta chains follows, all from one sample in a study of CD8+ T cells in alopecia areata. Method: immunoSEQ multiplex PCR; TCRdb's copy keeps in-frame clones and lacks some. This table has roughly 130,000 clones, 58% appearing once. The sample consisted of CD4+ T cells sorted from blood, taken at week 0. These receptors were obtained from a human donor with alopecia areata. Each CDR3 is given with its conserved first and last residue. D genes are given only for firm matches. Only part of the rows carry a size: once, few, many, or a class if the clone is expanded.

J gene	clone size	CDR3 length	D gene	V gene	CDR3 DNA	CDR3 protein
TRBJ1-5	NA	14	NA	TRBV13	TGTGCCAGCAGCCGGGGGGGTAGCAATCAGCCCCAGCATTTT	CASSRGGSNQPQHF
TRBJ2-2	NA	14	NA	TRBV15	TGTGCCACCAGCACCTACAGGGAAACCGGGGAGCTGTTTTTT	CATSTYRETGELFF
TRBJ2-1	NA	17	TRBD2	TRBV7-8	TGTGCCAGCAGCTTCACGGGGGGACTAGCGGGCAACTATGAGCAGTTCTTC	CASSFTGGLAGNYEQFF
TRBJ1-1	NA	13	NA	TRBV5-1	TGCGCCAGCATGAGGGAACCTAACACTGAAGCTTTCTTT	CASMREPNTEAFF
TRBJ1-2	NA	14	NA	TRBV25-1	TGTGCCAGCAGTGGAAACGTTCGAAGCTATGGCTACACCTTC	CASSGNVRSYGYTF
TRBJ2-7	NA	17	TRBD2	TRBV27	TGTGCCAGCAGTTCCTCCACGGCGGGAGGGGGTTCCTACGAGCAGTACTTC	CASSSSTAGGGSYEQYF
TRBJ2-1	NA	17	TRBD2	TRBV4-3	TGCGCCAGCAGCCCCTACTTGACTAGCGATACCTACAATGAGCAGTTCTTC	CASSPYLTSDTYNEQFF
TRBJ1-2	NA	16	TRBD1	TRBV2	TGTGCCAGCTCCCCGAATGTTCCGGGACAGGGGGTGGGCTACACCTTC	CASSPNVPGQGVGYTF
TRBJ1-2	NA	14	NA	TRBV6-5	TGTGCCAGCAGTTACTCGCAGGGTGGTGGTGGCTACACCTTC	CASSYSQGGGGYTF
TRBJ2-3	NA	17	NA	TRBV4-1	TGCGCCAGCAGCCCTATGGCCTACAAGGGCCCCACAGATACGCAGTATTTT	CASSPMAYKGPTDTQYF
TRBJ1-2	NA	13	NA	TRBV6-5	TGTGCCAGCAGTTACCAGCAGGACTATGGCTACACCTTC	CASSYQQDYGYTF
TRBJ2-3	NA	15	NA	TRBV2	TGTGCCAGCAGTGGAGGGCAGGGGAGCACAGATACGCAGTATTTT	CASSGGQGSTDTQYF
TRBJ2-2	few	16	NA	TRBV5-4	TGTGCCAGCAGCCCTAAAAAAGTGTCGGGCACCGGGGAGCTGTTTTTT	CASSPKKVSGTGELFF
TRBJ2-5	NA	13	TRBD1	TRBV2	TGTGCCAGCAGTGAGAGACAGGGAGAGACCCAGTACTTC	CASSERQGETQYF
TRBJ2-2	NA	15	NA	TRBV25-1	TGTGCCAGCAGTGATGGACGGTTGAACACCGGGGAGCTGTTTTTT	CASSDGRLNTGELFF
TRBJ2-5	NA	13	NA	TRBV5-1	TGCGCCAGCAGCTTCGGGGGACGAGAGACCCAGTACTTC	CASSFGGRETQYF
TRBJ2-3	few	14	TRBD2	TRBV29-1	TGCAGCGTTGATAGCGGGGAGGGCACAGATACGCAGTATTTT	CSVDSGEGTDTQYF
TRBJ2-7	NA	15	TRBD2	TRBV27	TGTGCCAGCAGCAGCCCGGGACTAGCGGACTACGAGCAGTACTTC	CASSSPGLADYEQYF
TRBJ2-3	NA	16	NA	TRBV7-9	TGTGCCAGCAGCTTAGTATTAGTCAGGGGTTCAGATACGCAGTATTTT	CASSLVLVRGSDTQYF
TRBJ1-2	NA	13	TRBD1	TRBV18	TGTGCCAGCTCACCCGGGACAGGGGGCGCGCGGACCTTC	CASSPGTGGARTF
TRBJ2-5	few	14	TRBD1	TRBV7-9	TGTGCCAGCAGCTGGACAGGGGCAGAGGAGACCCAGTACTTC	CASSWTGAEETQYF
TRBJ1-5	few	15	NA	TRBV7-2	TGTGCCAGCAGCTTAGATTTCAGCAGGGACCAGCCCCAGCATTTT	CASSLDFSRDQPQHF
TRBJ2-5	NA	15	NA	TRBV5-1	TGCGCCAGCAGCGCACAGGGACTACCTTCGGAGACCCAGTACTTC	CASSAQGLPSETQYF
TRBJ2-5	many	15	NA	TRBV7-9	TGTGCCAGCAGCTTTCGGGGGTCAGGGGACGAGACCCAGTACTTC	CASSFRGSGDETQYF
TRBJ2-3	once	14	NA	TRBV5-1	TGCGCCAGCAGCTTTGCCCAGGGCACAGATACGCAGTATTTT	CASSFAQGTDTQYF
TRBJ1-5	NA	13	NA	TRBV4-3	TGCGCCAGCAGCCAAGAAGTCAATCAGCCCCAGCATTTT	CASSQEVNQPQHF
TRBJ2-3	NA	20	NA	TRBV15	TGTGCCACCAGCAGAGATCTCGGGCAGGGCTATTTCCCCACACAAGATACGCAGTATTTT	CATSRDLGQGYFPTQDTQYF
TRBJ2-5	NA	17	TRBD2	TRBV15	TGTGCCACCAGCAGAGGACTAGCGGGAGATTGGAAAGAGACCCAGTACTTC	CATSRGLAGDWKETQYF
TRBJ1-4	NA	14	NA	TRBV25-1	TGTGCCAGCAGTAGGGGGAATGAGGATGAAAAACTGTTTTTT	CASSRGNEDEKLFF
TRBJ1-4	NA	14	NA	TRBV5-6	TGTGCCAGCAGCTTACAGGGAAGCAAGGAAAAACTGTTTTTT	CASSLQGSKEKLFF
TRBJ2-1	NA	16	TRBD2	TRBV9	TGTGCCAGCAGCCCAGGAGGGGCTAGCGGGGGGCAGGAGCAGTTCTTC	CASSPGGASGGQEQFF
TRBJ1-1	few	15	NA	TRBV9	TGTGCCAGCAGCGTAAGTGGGGGGACGAACACTGAAGCTTTCTTT	CASSVSGGTNTEAFF
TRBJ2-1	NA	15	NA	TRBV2	TGTGCCAGCAGTGAATTTGCAGGGCCCTACAATGAGCAGTTCTTC	CASSEFAGPYNEQFF
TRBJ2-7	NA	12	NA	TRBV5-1	TGCGCCAGCAGCTTACAGGGTCGCGAGCAGTACTTC	CASSLQGREQYF
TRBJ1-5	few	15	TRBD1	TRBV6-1	TGTGCCAGCAGTGAATGGGGACAGGGGAATCAGCCCCAGCATTTT	CASSEWGQGNQPQHF
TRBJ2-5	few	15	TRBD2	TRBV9	TGTGCCAGCAGCGCTCTAGCGGGGCCCCAAGAGACCCAGTACTTC	CASSALAGPQETQYF
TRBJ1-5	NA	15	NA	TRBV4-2	TGTGCCAGCAGCGTCGGGCCGATTTCATCTCAGCCCCAGCATTTT	CASSVGPISSQPQHF
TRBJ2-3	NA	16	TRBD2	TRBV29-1	TGCAGCGCTCCCCCCCCGGGAGCGGGAGGGGTAGATACGCAGTATTTT	CSAPPPGAGGVDTQYF